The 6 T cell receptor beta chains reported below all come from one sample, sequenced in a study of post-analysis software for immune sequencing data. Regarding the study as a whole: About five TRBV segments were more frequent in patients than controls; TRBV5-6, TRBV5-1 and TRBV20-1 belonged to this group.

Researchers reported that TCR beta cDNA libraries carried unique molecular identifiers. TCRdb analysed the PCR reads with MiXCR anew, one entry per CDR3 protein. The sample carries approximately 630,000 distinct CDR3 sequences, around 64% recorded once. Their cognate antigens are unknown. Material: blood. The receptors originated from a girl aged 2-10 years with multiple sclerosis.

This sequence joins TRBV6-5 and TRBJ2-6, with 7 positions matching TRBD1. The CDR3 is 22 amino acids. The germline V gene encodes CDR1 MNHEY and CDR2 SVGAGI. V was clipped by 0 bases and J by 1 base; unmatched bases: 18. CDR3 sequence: CASSYSSRLYRGGPSGANVLTF. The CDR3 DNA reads TGTGCCAGCAGTTACTCGAGTCGCCTTTACAGGGGCGGTCCTTCTGGGGCCAACGTCCTGACTTTC.

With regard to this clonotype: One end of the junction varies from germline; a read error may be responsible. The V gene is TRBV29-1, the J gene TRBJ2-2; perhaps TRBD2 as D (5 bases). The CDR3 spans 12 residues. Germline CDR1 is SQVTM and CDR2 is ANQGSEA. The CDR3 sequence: CSVELNTGEQFF. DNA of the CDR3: TGCAGCGTGGAACTAAACACCGGGGAGCAGTTTTTT.

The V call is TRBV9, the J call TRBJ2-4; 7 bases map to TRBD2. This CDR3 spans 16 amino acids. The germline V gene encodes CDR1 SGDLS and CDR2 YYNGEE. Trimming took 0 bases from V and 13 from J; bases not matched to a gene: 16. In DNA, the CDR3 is TGTGCCAGCAGCGTAGAATTGAGCTGGGAGGGTATGAACCAGTACTTC. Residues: CASSVELSWEGMNQYF. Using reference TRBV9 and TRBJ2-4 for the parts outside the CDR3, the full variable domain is DSGVTQTPKHLITATGQRVTLRCSPRSGDLSVYWYQQSLDQGLQFLIQYYNGEERAKGNILERFSAQQFPDLHSELNLSSLELGDSALYFCASSVELSWEGMNQYFGAGTRLSVL.

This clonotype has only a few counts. The CDR3 spells CASSHYAGGFNEQFF. CDR3 sequence (DNA): TGTGCCAGCAGTCACTACGCGGGAGGGTTCAATGAGCAGTTCTTC. The chain carries TRBV12-3 or TRBV12-4 and TRBJ2-1; the match to TRBD2 covers 9 bases. This CDR3 is built from 15 residues. V dropped 5 bases and J dropped 6; count of bases not matched to a gene: 8.

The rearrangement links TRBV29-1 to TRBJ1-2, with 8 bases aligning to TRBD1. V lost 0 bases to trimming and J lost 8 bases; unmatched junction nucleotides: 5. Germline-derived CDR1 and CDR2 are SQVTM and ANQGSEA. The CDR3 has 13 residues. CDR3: CSVEDAGGGGYTF. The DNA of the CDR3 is TGCAGCGTTGAAGATGCAGGGGGCGGGGGCTACACCTTC.

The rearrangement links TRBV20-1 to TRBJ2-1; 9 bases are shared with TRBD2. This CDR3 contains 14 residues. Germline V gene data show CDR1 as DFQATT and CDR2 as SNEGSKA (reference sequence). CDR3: CSGRPGLASHEQFF. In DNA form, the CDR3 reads TGCAGCGGCCGCCCGGGACTAGCCTCCCATGAGCAGTTCTTC.